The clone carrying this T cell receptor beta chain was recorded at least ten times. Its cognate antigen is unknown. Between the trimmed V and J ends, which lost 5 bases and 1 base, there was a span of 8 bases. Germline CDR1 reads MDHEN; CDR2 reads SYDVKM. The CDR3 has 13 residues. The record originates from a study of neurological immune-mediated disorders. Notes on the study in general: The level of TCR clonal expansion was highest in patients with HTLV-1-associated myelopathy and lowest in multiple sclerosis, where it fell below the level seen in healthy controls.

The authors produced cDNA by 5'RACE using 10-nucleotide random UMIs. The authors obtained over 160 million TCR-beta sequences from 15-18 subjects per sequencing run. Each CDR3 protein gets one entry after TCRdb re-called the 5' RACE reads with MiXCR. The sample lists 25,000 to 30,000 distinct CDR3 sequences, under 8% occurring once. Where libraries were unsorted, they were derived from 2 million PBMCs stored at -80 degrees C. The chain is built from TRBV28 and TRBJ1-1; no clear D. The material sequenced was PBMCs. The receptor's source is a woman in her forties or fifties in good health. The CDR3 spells CASSPGRNTEAFF. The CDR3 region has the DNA TGTGCCAGCAGTCCTGGACGGAACACTGAAGCTTTCTTT.